This T cell receptor beta chain was captured in a study of technical replicates of blood from a handful of donors. Looked up from germline, CDR1 is SSHAT and CDR2 is FNYEAQ (reference sequence). The V and J ends lost 1 base and 0 bases, in that order; junction bases with no gene match: 2. The CDR3 spans 15 residues. Sequencing was performed with immunoSEQ multiplex PCR; in TCRdb, only in-frame clones are kept and a portion is missing. The sample lists around 100,000 clones, around 96% occurring once. The sequenced sample was T cells isolated from PBMCs. The chain combines TRBV7-7 with TRBJ2-5, with 7 bases lining up with TRBD1. The receptor was derived from a human donor in good health. The CDR3 sequence is CASSLEQGYQETQYF. CDR3 coding DNA: TGTGCCAGCAGCTTAGAACAGGGGTACCAAGAGACCCAGTACTTC.